This T cell receptor (beta chain) was found in a study of shared clonotypes between healthy human individuals. Each subset's genomic DNA was split evenly across several immunoSEQ plates. What was sequenced on ten immunoSEQ deep assay plates was unsorted PBMC DNA. Data came from immunoSEQ multiplex PCR; TCRdb stores just in-frame clones and leaves some out. The profile covers about half a million clones, with around 73% appearing a single time and more than 10% taken by the ten largest. Worth noting for this clone: A far larger clone is one base from this, pointing to a likely read error.

This sequence originates from a woman aged 35 to 49 in good health. Some clones in this sample may be carry-over from other donors' samples. Sequenced sample: PBMCs.

Here the CDR3 DNA reads TGTGCCACCTCGGCAGTGTTCTCCTACGAGCAGTACTTC. This encodes CATSAVFSYEQYF. V and J are TRBV2 and TRBJ2-7; D uncertain. Germline V CDR1 and CDR2: SNHLY, FYNNEI. The ends were cut back, 10 bases at V and 0 bases at J, with 13 bases in the middle. The CDR3 spans 13 residues.